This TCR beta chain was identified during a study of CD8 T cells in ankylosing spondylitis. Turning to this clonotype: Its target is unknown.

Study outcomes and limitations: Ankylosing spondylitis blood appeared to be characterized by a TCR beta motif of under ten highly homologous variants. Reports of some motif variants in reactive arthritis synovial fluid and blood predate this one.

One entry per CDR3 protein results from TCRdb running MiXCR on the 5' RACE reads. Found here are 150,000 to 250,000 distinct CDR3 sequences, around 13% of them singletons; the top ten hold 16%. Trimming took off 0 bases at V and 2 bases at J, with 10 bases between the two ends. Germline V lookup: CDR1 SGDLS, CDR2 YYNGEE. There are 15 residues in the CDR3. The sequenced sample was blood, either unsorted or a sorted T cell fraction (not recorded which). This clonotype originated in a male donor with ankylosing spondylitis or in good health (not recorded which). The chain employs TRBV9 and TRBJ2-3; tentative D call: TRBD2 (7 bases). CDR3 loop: CASSVEGDYTDTQYF. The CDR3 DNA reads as TGTGCCAGCAGCGTAGAGGGGGACTACACAGATACGCAGTATTTT.